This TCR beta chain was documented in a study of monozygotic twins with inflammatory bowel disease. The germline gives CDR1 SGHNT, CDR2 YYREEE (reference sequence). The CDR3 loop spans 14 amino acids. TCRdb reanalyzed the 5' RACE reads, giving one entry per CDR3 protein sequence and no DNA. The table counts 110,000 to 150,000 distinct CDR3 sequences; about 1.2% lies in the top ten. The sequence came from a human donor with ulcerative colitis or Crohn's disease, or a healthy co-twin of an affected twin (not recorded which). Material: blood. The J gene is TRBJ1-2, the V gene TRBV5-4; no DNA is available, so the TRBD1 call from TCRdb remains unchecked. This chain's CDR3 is CASSSGQGREGYTF. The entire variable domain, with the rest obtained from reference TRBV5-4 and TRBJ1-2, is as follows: ETGVTQSPTHLIKTRGQQVTLRCSSQSGHNTVSWYQQALGQGPQFIFQYYREEENGRGNFPPRFSGLQFPNYSSELNVNALELDDSALYLCASSSGQGREGYTFGSGTRLTVV.